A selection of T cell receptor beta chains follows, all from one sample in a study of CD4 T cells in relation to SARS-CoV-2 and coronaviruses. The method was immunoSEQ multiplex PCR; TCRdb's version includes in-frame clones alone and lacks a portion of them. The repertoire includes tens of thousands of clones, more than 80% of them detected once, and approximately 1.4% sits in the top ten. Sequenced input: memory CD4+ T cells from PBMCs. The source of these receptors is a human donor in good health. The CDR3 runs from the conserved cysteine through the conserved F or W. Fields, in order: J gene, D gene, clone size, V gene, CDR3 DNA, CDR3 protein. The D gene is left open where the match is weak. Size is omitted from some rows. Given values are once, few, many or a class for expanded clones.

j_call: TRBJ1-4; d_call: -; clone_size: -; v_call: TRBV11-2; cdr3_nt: TGTGCCAGCGAGGGAGTGGGCCGTACTGGTGAAAAACTGTTTTTT; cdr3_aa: CASEGVGRTGEKLFF
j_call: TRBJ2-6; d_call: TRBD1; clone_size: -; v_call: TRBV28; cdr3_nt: TGTGCCAGCAGTTTATTTGGACAGGGGGCGTCGGGGGCCAACGTCCTGACTTTC; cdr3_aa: CASSLFGQGASGANVLTF
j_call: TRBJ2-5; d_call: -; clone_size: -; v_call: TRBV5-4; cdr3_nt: TGTGCCAGCTCCGGAACCCCCTCCGGGGAGACCCAGTACTTC; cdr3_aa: CASSGTPSGETQYF
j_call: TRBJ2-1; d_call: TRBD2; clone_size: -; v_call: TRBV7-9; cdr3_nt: TGTGCCAGCAGCGGGGAAGTGGCTAGCGGTACCTACAATGAGCAGTTCTTC; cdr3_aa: CASSGEVASGTYNEQFF
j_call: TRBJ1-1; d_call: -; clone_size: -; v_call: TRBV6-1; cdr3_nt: TGTGCCAGCAGTGAGACGGGGGCGACGAACACTGAAGCTTTCTTT; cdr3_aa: CASSETGATNTEAFF
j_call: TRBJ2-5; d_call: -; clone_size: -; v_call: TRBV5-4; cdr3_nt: TGTGCCAGCAGCGACAAAGGCATGGGCGGCGGGGAGACCCAGTACTTC; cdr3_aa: CASSDKGMGGGETQYF
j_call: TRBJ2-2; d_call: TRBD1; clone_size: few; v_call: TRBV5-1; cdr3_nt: TGCGCCAGCAGCCCAGGACAGGGGGGAACCTCCGGGGAGCTGTTTTTT; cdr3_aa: CASSPGQGGTSGELFF
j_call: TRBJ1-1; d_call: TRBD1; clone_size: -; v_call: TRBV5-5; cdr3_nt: TGTGCCAGCAGCTTGGGGGACAGGGGGTTTAACACTGAAGCTTTCTTT; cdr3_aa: CASSLGDRGFNTEAFF
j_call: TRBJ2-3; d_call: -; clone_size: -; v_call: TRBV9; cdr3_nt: TGTGCCAGCAGCGTAGTGGGTGATTTCACAGATACGCAGTATTTT; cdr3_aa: CASSVVGDFTDTQYF
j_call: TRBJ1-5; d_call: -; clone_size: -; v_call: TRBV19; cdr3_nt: TGTGCCAGTAGTATATTTCCGGCGACGGGCAATCAGCCCCAGCATTTT; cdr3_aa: CASSIFPATGNQPQHF
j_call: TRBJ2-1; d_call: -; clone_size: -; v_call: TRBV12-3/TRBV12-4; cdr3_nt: TGTGCCAGCAGTACCCGCCAAGGGAATGAGCAGTTCTTC; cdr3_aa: CASSTRQGNEQFF
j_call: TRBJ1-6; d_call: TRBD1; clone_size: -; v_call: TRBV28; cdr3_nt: TGTGCCAGCAATCCAGGGGGGGATAATTCACCCCTCCACTTT; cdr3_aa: CASNPGGDNSPLHF
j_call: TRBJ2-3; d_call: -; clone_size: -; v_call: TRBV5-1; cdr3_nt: TGCGCCAGCAGCGGGGGGCCAGATACGCAGTATTTT; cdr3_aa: CASSGGPDTQYF
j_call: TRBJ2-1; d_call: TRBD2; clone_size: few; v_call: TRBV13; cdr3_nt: TGTGCCAGCAGCCCCTGGGGGACTAGCAGAGGTGAGCAGTTCTTC; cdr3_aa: CASSPWGTSRGEQFF
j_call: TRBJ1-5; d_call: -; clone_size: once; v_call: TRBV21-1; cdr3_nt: TGTGCCAGCAGCAAAGGGATTGTAAGGGTGGTCGGCAATCAGCCCCAGCATTTT; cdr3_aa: CASSKGIVRVVGNQPQHF
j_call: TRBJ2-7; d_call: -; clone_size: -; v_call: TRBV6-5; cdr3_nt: TGTGCCAGCAATCAGGGATACTACGAGCAGTACTTC; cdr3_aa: CASNQGYYEQYF
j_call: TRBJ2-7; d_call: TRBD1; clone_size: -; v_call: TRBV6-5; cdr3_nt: TGTGCCAGCAGTTACTCGGACAGGGCCCCCTACGAGCAGTACTTC; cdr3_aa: CASSYSDRAPYEQYF
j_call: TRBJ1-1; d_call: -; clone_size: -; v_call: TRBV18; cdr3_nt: TGTGCCAGCTCACCACAAAAGGCCACTGAAGCTTTCTTT; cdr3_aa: CASSPQKATEAFF
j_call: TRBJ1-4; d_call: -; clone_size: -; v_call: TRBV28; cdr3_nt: TGTGCCAGCGCTCGGACACTAACTAATGAAAAACTGTTTTTT; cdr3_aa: CASARTLTNEKLFF
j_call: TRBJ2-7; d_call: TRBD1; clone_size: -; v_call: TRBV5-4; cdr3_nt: TGTGCCAGCAGCCTCCCAGGGACAGGGGTGTCCGAGCAGTACTTC; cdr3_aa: CASSLPGTGVSEQYF
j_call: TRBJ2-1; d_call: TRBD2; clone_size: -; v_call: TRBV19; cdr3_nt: TGTGCCAGTAGTGGTGGGACTAGCGGGACCTACAATGAGCAGTTCTTC; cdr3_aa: CASSGGTSGTYNEQFF
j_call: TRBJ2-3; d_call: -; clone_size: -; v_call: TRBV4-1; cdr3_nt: TGCGCCAGCAGCCAACTAGCTCCCTCCACAGATACGCAGTATTTT; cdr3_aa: CASSQLAPSTDTQYF
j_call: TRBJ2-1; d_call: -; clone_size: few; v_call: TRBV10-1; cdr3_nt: TGCGCCAGCAGTGAGTCGAGTAAGGGAGAGCAGTTCTTC; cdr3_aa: CASSESSKGEQFF
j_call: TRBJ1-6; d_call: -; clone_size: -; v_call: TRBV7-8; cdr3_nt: TGTGCCAGCAGCTTATCCTTCAGGGCGGGGAGCTCCTATAATTCACCCCTCCACTTT; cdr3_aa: CASSLSFRAGSSYNSPLHF
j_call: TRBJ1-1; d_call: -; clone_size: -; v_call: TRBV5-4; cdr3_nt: TGTGCCAGCAGAATGGGAGGGCAGGCAGGCACTGAAGCTTTCTTT; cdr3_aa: CASRMGGQAGTEAFF